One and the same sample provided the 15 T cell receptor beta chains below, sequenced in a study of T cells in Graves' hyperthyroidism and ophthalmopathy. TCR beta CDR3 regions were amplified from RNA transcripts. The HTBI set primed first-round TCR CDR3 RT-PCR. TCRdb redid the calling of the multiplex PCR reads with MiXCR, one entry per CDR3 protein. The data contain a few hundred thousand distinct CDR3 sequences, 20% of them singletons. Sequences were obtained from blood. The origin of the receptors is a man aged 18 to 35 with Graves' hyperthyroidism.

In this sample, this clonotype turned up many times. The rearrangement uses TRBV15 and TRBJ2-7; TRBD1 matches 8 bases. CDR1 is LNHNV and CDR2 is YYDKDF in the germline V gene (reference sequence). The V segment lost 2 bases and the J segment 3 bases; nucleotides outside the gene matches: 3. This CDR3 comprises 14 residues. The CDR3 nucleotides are TGTGCCACCAGCAGACAGGGGGCAGGCTACGAGCAGTACTTC. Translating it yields CATSRQGAGYEQYF.

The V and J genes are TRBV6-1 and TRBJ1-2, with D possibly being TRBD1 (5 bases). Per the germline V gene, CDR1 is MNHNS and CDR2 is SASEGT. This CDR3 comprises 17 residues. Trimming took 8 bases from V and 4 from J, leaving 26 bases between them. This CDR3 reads CASSQSRGGDKGYGYTF. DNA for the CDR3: TGTGCCAGCTCCCAGAGTCGGGGCGGCGACAAAGGCTATGGCTACACCTTC.

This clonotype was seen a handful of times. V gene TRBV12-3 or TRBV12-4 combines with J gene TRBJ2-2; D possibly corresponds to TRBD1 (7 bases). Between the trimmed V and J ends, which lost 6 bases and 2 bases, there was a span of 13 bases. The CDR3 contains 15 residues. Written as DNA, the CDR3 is TGTGCCAGCAGCGGGGGACAGACCAACACCGGGGAGCTGTTTTTT. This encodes CASSGGQTNTGELFF.

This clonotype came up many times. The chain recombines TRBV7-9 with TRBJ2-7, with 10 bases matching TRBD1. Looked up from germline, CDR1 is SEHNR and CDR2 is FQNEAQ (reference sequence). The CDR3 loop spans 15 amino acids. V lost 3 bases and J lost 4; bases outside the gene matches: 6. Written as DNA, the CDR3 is TGTGCCAGCAGCTTCATGACAGGGGGCTGGTACGAGCAGTACTTC. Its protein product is CASSFMTGGWYEQYF.

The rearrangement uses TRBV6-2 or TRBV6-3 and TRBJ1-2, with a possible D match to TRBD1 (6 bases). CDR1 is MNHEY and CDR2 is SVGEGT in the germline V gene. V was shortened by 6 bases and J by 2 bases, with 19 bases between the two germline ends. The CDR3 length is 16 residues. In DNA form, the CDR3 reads TGTGCCAGCAGCCGTGGGGACTTGGGGGCGAACTATGGCTACACCTTC. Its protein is CASSRGDLGANYGYTF.

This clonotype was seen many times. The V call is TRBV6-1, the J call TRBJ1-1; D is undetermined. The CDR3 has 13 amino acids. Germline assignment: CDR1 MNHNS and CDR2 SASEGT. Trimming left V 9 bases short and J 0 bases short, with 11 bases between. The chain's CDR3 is CASTKHLNTEAFF. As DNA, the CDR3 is TGTGCCAGTACCAAACACCTGAACACTGAAGCTTTCTTT.

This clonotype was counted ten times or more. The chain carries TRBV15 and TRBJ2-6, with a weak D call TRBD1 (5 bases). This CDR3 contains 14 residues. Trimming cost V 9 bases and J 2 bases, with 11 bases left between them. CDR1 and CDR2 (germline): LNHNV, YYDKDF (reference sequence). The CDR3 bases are TGTGCCACTAGGGGTGGTGCTGGGGCCAACGTCCTGACTTTC. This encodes CATRGGAGANVLTF.

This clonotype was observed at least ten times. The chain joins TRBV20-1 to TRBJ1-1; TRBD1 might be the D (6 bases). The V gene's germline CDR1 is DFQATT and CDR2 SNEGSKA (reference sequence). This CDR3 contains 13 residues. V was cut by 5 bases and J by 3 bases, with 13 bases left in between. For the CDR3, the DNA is TGCAGTGCTCCGAGGGCAGGGGACACTGAAGCTTTCTTT. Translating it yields CSAPRAGDTEAFF.

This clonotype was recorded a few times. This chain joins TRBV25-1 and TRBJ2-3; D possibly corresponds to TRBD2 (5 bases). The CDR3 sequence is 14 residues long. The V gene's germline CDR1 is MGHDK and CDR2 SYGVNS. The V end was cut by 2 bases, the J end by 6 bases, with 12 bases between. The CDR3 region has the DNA TGTGCCAGCAGTGAAGGAGGTGGGATGGATACGCAGTATTTT. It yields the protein CASSEGGGMDTQYF.

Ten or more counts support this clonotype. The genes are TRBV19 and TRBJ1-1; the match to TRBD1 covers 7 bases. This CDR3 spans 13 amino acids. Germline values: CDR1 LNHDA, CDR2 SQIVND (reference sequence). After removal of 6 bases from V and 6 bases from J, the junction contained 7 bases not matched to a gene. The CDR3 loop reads CASRVTGVAEAFF. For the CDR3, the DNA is TGTGCCAGTAGAGTCACAGGGGTCGCTGAAGCTTTCTTT.

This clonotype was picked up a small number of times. CDR3 in amino acids: CSARGTGYYNEQFF. As DNA, the CDR3 is TGCAGTGCTCGAGGGACTGGTTATTACAATGAGCAGTTCTTC. The V and J genes are TRBV20-1 and TRBJ2-1, with D maybe TRBD2 (6 bases). The CDR3 loop spans 14 amino acids. V was trimmed by 5 bases and J by 4 bases, leaving 15 bases between them. Germline CDR1 DFQATT, CDR2 SNEGSKA (reference sequence).

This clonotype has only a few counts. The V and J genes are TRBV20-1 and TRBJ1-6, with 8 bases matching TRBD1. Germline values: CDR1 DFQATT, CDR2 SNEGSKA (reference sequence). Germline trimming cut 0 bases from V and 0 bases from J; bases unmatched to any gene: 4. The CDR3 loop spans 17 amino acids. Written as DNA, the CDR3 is TGCAGTGCTAGAGATTGGACAGGGAGCTCCTATAATTCACCCCTCCACTTT. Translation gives CSARDWTGSSYNSPLHF.

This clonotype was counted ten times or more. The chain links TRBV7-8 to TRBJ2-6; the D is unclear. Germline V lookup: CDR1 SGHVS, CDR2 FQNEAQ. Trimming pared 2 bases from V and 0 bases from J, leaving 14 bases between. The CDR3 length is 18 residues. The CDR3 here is CASSLRNSPVSGANVLTF. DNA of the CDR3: TGTGCCAGCAGCTTAAGAAACAGCCCTGTCTCTGGGGCCAACGTCCTGACTTTC.

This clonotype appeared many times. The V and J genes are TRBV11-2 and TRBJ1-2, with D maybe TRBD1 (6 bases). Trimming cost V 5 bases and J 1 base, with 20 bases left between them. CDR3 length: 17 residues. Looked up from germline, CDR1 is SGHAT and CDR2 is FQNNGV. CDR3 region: CASSSGTRAVDNYGYTF. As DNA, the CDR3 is TGTGCCAGCAGCAGTGGGACAAGGGCCGTTGATAACTATGGCTACACCTTC.

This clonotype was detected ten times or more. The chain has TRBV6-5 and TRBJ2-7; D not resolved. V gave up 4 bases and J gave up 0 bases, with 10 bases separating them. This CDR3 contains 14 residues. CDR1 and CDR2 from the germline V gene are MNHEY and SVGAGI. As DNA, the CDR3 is TGTGCCAGCAGTTCCCCGGCAAACTCCTACGAGCAGTACTTC. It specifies CASSSPANSYEQYF.